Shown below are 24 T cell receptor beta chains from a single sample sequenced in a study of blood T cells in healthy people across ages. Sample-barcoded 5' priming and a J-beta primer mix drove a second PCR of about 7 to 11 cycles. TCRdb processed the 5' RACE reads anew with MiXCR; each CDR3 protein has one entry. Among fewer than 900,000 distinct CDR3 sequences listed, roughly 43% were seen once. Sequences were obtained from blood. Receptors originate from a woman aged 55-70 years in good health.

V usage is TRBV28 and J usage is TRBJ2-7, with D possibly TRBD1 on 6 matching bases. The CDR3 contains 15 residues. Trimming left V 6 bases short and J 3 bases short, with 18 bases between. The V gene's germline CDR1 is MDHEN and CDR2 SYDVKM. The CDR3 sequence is CASRIPQGFGYEQYF. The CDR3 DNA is TGTGCCAGCAGGATACCACAGGGTTTTGGCTACGAGCAGTACTTC.

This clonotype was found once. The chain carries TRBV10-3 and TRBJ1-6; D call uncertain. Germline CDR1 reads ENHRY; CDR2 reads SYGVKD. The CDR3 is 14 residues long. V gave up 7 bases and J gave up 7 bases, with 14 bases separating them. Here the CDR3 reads CAIMQDGRNSPLHF. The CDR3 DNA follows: TGTGCCATCATGCAGGATGGAAGGAATTCACCCCTCCACTTT.

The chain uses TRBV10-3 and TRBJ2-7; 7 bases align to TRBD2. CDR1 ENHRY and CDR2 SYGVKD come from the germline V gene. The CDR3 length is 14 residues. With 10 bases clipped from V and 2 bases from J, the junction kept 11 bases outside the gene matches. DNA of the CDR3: TGTGCCACCCAAAATCGGGGGGACCCCTACGAGCAGTACTTC. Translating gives CATQNRGDPYEQYF.

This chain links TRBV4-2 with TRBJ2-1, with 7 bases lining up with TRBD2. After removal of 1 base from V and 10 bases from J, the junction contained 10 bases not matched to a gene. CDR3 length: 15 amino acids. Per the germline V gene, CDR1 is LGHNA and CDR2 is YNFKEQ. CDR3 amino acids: CASSQGEGGAYEQFF. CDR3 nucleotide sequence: TGTGCCAGCAGCCAAGGAGAGGGAGGGGCCTACGAGCAGTTCTTC.

CDR3 sequence: CASSLGTAGTEAFF. CDR3 sequence (DNA): TGTGCCAGCAGCTTAGGCACCGCGGGGACTGAAGCTTTCTTT. V is TRBV7-9 and J is TRBJ1-1; no reliable D call. CDR3 length: 14 residues. V gave up 1 base and J gave up 5 bases, with 11 bases separating them. Germline lookup yields CDR1 SEHNR and CDR2 FQNEAQ (reference sequence). The full variable domain, with the rest looked up from reference TRBV7-9 and TRBJ1-1, is DTGVSQNPRHKITKRGQNVTFRCDPISEHNRLYWYRQTLGQGPEFLTYFQNEAQLEKSRLLSDRFSAERPKGSFSTLEIQRTEQGDSAMYLCASSLGTAGTEAFFGQGTRLTVV.

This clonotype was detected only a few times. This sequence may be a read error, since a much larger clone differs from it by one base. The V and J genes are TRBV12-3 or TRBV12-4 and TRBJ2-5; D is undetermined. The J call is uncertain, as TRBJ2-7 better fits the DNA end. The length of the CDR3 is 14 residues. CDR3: CASSVVGIEDEQYF. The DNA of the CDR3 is TGTGCCAGCAGTGTCGTTGGTATTGAGGACGAGCAGTACTTC.

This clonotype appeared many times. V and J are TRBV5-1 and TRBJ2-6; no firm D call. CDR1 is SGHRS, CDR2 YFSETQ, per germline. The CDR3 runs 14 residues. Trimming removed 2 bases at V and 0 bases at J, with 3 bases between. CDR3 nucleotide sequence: TGCGCCAGCAGCTTCGGCTCTGGGGCCAACGTCCTGACTTTC. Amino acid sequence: CASSFGSGANVLTF.

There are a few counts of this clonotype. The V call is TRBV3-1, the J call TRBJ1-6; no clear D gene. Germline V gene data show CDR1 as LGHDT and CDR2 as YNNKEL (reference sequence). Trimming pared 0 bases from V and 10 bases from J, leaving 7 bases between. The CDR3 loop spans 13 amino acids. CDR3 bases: TGTGCCAGCAGCCAAGAGGTCGGATCACCCCTCCACTTT. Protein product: CASSQEVGSPLHF.

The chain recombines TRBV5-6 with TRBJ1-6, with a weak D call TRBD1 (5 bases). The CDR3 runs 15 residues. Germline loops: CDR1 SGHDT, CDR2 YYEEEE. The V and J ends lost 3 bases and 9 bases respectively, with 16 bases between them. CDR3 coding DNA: TGTGCCAGCAGCTCCAGGGAACGAGGGAGTTCACCCCTCCACTTT. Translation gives CASSSRERGSSPLHF.

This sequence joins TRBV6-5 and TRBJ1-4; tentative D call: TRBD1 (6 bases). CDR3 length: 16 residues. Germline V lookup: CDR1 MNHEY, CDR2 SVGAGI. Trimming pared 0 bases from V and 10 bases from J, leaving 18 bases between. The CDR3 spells CASSYSTGGQRGKLFF. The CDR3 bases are TGTGCCAGCAGTTACTCGACGGGGGGCCAGCGGGGAAAACTGTTTTTT.

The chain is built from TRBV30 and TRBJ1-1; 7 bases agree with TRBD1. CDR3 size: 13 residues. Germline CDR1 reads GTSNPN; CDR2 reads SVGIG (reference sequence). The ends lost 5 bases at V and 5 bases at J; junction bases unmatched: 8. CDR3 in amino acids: CAWLGQGGTEAFF. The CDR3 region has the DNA TGTGCCTGGCTAGGCCAGGGGGGGACTGAAGCTTTCTTT.

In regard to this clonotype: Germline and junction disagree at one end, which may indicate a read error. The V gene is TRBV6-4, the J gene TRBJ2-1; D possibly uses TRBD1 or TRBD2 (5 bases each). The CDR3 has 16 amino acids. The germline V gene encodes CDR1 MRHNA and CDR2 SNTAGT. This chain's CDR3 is CAGSDSAGTSYNEQFF. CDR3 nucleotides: TGTGCCGGCAGTGACTCGGCAGGGACCTCCTACAATGAGCAGTTCTTC.

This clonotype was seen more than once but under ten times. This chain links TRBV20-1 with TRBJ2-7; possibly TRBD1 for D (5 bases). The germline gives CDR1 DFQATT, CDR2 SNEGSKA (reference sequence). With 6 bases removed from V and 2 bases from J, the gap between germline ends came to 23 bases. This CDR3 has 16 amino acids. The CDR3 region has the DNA TGCAGTGCCTCTAAACCCGACAGCCGACTTACCTACGAGCAGTACTTC. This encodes CSASKPDSRLTYEQYF.

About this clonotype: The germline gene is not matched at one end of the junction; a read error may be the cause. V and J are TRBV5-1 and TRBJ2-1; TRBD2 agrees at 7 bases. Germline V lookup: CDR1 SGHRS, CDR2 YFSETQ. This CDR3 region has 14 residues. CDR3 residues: CAGSRTSQGNEQFF. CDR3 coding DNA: TGCGCCGGCAGCCGGACTAGTCAAGGCAATGAGCAGTTCTTC. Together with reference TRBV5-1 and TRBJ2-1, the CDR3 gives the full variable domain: KAGVTQTPRYLIKTRGQQVTLSCSPISGHRSVSWYQQTPGQGLQFLFEYFSETQRNKGNFPGRFSGRQFSNSRSEMNVSTLELGDSALYLCAGSRTSQGNEQFFGPGTRLTVL.

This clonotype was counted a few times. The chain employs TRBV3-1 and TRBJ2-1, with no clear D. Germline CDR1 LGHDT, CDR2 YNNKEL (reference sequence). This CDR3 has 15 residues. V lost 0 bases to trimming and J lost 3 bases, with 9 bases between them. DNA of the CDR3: TGTGCCAGCAGCCAAGATTATGTGAGCTACAATGAGCAGTTCTTC. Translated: CASSQDYVSYNEQFF.

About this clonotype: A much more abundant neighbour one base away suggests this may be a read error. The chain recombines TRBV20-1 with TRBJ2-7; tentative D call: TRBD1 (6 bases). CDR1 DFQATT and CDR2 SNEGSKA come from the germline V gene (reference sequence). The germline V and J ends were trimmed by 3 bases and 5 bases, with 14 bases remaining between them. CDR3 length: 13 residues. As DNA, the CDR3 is TGCAGTGCTAGTAGGCAGGGGATCGACGAGCAGTACTTC. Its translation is CSASRQGIDEQYF.

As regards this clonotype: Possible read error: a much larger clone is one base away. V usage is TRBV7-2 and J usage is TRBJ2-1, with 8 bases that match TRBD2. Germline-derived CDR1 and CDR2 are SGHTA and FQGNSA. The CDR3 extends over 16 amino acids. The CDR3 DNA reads TGTGCCAGCAGCTTAGCCACTAGCGGCTCCTACGATGAGCAGTTCTTC. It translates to CASSLATSGSYDEQFF.

In DNA, the CDR3 is TGTGCCAGCAGCTCCCGGCTCCTAGGGTTCTACGAGCAGTACTTC. Its protein product is CASSSRLLGFYEQYF. This rearrangement joins TRBV7-9 to TRBJ2-7; D call uncertain. Germline-derived CDR1 and CDR2 are SEHNR and FQNEAQ (reference sequence). V was shortened by 4 bases and J by 3 bases, with 16 bases between the two germline ends. This CDR3 spans 15 amino acids. The full variable domain, its missing parts supplied by reference TRBV7-9 and TRBJ2-7, is DTGVSQNPRHKITKRGQNVTFRCDPISEHNRLYWYRQTLGQGPEFLTYFQNEAQLEKSRLLSDRFSAERPKGSFSTLEIQRTEQGDSAMYLCASSSRLLGFYEQYFGPGTRLTVT.

This CDR3 reads CASSLGEGHMNTEAFF. The CDR3, as DNA: TGCGCCAGCAGCTTGGGGGAGGGGCACATGAACACTGAAGCTTTCTTT. The gene calls are TRBV5-1 and TRBJ1-1, with D possibly TRBD1 on 5 matching bases. CDR3 size: 16 residues. The germline CDR1 and CDR2 sequences are SGHRS and YFSETQ. V was shortened by 0 bases and J by 0 bases, with 12 bases between the two germline ends. The full variable domain, completed using reference TRBV5-1 and TRBJ1-1, is KAGVTQTPRYLIKTRGQQVTLSCSPISGHRSVSWYQQTPGQGLQFLFEYFSETQRNKGNFPGRFSGRQFSNSRSEMNVSTLELGDSALYLCASSLGEGHMNTEAFFGQGTRLTVV.

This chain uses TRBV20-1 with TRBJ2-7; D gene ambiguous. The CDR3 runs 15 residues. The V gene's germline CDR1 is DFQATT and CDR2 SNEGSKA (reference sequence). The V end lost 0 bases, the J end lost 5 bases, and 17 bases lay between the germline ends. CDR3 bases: TGCAGTGCTAGAGATAGGCTAGATGAATTCAACGAGCAGTACTTC. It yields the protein CSARDRLDEFNEQYF.

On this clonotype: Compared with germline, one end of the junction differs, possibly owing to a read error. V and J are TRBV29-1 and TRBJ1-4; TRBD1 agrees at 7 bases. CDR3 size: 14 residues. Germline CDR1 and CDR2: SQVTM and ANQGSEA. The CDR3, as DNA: TGCAGCGTAACCCAACAGGGGTCAAGGGAAAGACTGTTTTTT. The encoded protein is CSVTQQGSRERLFF. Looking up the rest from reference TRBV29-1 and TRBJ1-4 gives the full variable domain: SAVISQKPSRDICQRGTSLTIQCQVDSQVTMMFWYRQQPGQSLTLIATANQGSEATYESGFVIDKFPISRPNLTFSTLTVSNMSPEDSSIYLCSVTQQGSRERLFFGSGTQLSVL.

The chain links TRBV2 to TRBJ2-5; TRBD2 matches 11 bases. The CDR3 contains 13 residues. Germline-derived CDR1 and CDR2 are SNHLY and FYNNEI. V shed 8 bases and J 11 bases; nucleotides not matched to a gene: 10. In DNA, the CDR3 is TGTGCCAGCTCTGGGACTAGCGGTATTGAGCAGTACTTC. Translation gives CASSGTSGIEQYF.

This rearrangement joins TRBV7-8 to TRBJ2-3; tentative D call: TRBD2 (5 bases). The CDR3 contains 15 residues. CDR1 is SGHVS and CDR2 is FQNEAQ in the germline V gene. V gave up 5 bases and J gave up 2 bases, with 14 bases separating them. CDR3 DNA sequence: TGTGCCAGCAGCCCCCGCCGGGAACTCACAGATACGCAGTATTTT. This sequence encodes CASSPRRELTDTQYF.

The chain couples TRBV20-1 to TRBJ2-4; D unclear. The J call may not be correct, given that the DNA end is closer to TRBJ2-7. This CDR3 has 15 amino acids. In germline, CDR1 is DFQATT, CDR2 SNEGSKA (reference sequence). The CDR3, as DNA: TGCAGTGCTAGAGATTCCCGCCGGAGTACCTACGAGCAGTACTTC. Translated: CSARDSRRSTYEQYF.